This TCR beta chain was recorded in a study of T-cell reconstitution after alpha-beta-depleted transplantation in children. Findings of the study overall: It was reported that alpha-beta T cells came from several hundred expanded graft clones (about two months after transplant). Newly made T cells mostly supplied T-cell counts and diversity one year after transplant.

Germline-derived CDR1 and CDR2 are DFQATT and SNEGSKA (reference sequence). CDR3 length: 15 residues. V was cut by 6 bases and J by 1 base, with 19 bases left in between. Notes on this clonotype: Its cognate antigen is unknown.

Library preparation (for TCRbeta) was performed with unique molecular identifiers. MiXCR, run by TCRdb on the PCR reads, gives a single entry per CDR3 protein. This sample has about 590,000 distinct CDR3 sequences, with approximately 12% found just once. The receptor comes from a male patient aged 10 to 17 who had a stem cell transplant for acute myeloid leukemia, so the T cells may come from the graft donor. This sample comprised PBMCs, mostly from graft donor cells, obtained 360 days after TCRalphabeta/CD19-depleted stem cell transplant. The V gene is TRBV20-1, the J gene TRBJ2-7, with D perhaps TRBD2 (5 bases). CDR3 loop: CSAERAAAESYEQYF. CDR3 sequence (DNA): TGCAGTGCCGAGAGAGCGGCAGCGGAATCCTACGAGCAGTACTTC.